This TCR beta chain is drawn from a study of T cell responses to AZD1222 COVID-19 vaccine. Regarding this clone: Antigen unknown.

Study-wide results and limits: Repertoire samples came only from after the peak T cell response. A rise in Spike-specific TCR breadth and depth followed two AZD1222 doses.

Here immunoSEQ multiplex PCR was the method, and the copy in TCRdb shows in-frame clones only, minus some. Of tens of thousands of clones listed, around 90% are singletons. The source was peripheral blood, collected on day 0 of AZD1222 vaccination. The receptor was derived from an adult in good health.

CDR3 sequence: CASSPGQGGADTQYF. The CDR3 nucleotides read TGTGCCAGCTCACCCGGACAGGGGGGTGCAGATACGCAGTATTTT. The genes are TRBV18 and TRBJ2-3; 10 nucleotides match TRBD1. Germline CDR1 and CDR2: KGHSH and LQKENI. The CDR3 covers 15 residues. With V trimmed by 3 bases and J by 4 bases, 4 bases remained unmatched.